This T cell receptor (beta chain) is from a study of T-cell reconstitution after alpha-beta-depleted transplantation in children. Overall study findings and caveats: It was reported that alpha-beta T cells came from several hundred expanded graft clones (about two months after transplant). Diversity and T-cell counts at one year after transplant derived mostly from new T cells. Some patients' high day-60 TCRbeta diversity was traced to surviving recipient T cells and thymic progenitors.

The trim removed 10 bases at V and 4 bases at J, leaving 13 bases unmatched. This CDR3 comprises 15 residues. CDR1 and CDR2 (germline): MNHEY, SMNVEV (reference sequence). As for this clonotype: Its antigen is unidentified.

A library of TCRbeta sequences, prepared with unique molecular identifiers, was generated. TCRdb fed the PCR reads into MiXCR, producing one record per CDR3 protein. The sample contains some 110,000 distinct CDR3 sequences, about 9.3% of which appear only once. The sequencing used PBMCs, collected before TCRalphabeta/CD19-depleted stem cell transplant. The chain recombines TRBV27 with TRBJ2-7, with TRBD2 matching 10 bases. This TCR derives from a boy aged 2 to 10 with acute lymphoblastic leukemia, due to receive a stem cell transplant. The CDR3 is CATESTSSGSYEQYF. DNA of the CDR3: TGTGCCACCGAATCCACTTCTAGCGGGAGTTACGAGCAGTACTTC.